These 27 T cell receptor beta chains were all obtained from the same sample, sequenced in a study of blood T cell repertoires in COVID-19. The assay was immunoSEQ multiplex PCR, and TCRdb's table has in-frame clones only and misses some. The sample yields some 45,000 clones, about 92% seen once. Specimen: peripheral blood. The origin of the receptors is a man aged 55 to 70 with COVID-19, enrolled during active disease.

The V and J genes are TRBV7-8 and TRBJ2-1; perhaps TRBD1 as D (6 bases). The CDR3 runs 13 residues. Germline V gene data show CDR1 as SGHVS and CDR2 as FQNEAQ. V lost 2 bases to trimming and J lost 15 bases, with 17 bases between them. The CDR3 sequence is CASSLSSGQSPFF. The DNA of the CDR3 is TGTGCCAGCAGCTTAAGTTCTGGACAGAGCCCGTTCTTC.

This chain links TRBV28 with TRBJ1-2; 9 bases line up with TRBD1. Germline assignment: CDR1 MDHEN and CDR2 SYDVKM. V dropped 8 bases and J dropped 6; count of bases not matched to a gene: 10. The CDR3 has 14 residues. The CDR3 is CASGTGKRRDGYTF. CDR3 in DNA: TGTGCCAGCGGGACAGGGAAAAGAAGGGATGGCTACACCTTC.

The V call is TRBV5-6, the J call TRBJ2-1; 12 nucleotides match TRBD2. This CDR3 has 15 amino acids. With V trimmed by 3 bases and J by 7 bases, 5 bases remained unmatched. From germline, CDR1 is SGHDT and CDR2 YYEEEE. CDR3 loop: CASSSGTSGWNEQFF. CDR3 in DNA: TGTGCCAGCAGCTCCGGGACTAGCGGGTGGAATGAGCAGTTCTTC.

This clone was observed a few times. V is TRBV19 and J is TRBJ2-7, with D unresolved. Between the trimmed V and J ends, which lost 2 bases and 0 bases, there was a span of 8 bases. CDR1 and CDR2 (germline): LNHDA, SQIVND (reference sequence). The CDR3 covers 14 residues. CDR3 sequence (DNA): TGTGCCAGTAGTATACGAGGCGTCTCCTACGAGCAGTACTTC. Translated: CASSIRGVSYEQYF.

This sequence joins TRBV5-6 and TRBJ1-1; no reliable D call. The germline CDR1 and CDR2 sequences are SGHDT and YYEEEE. The CDR3 is 13 residues long. With 2 bases removed from V and 0 bases from J, the gap between germline ends came to 5 bases. CDR3 bases: TGTGCCAGCAGCTTAACTATGAACACTGAAGCTTTCTTT. It is translated as CASSLTMNTEAFF.

The J gene is TRBJ2-1, the V gene TRBV7-6, with 11 bases matching TRBD2. The CDR3 loop spans 15 amino acids. V lost 4 bases and J lost 9; bases outside the gene matches: 8. CDR1 and CDR2 (germline): SGHVS, FNYEAQ. The CDR3 nucleotides read TGTGCCAGCAGCTGGACCAATCTAGCGGGAGGTGAGCAGTTCTTC. Translated, it gives CASSWTNLAGGEQFF.

The J gene is TRBJ2-7, the V gene TRBV7-2, with a possible D match to TRBD1 (6 bases). Per germline, CDR1 SGHTA and CDR2 FQGNSA. Deletions cut 5 bases from V and 4 bases from J, with 21 bases between. The CDR3 runs to 16 residues. The CDR3 reads CASSPRPQGTLYEQYF. The DNA for the CDR3 is TGTGCCAGCAGCCCCCGCCCCCAGGGGACCCTTTACGAGCAGTACTTC.

The CDR3 spells CASTRDRGSEKLFF. CDR3 in DNA: TGTGCCAGCACCCGGGACAGGGGGAGTGAAAAACTGTTTTTT. This chain uses TRBV11-2 with TRBJ1-4; 11 bases are shared with TRBD1. The ends lost 7 bases at V and 7 bases at J; junction bases unmatched: 5. This CDR3 has 14 residues. The germline V gene has CDR1 SGHAT and CDR2 FQNNGV.

The chain recombines TRBV4-2 with TRBJ1-2; TRBD1 matches 10 bases. Germline V gene lookup returns CDR1 LGHNA and CDR2 YNFKEQ. V gave up 0 bases and J gave up 7 bases; unmatched junction bases: 11. CDR3 size: 17 residues. The CDR3 DNA is TGTGCCAGCAGCCAAGATAGGGACAGGGGAGAAGATGGTGGCTACACCTTC. Translation gives CASSQDRDRGEDGGYTF.

This sequence joins TRBV7-9 and TRBJ1-3; possibly TRBD1 for D (5 bases). Germline lookup yields CDR1 SEHNR and CDR2 FQNEAQ (reference sequence). The ends were cut back, 1 base at V and 4 bases at J, with 5 bases in the middle. CDR3 size: 13 residues. The CDR3 DNA is TGTGCCAGCAGCTTAGGACAGGGAAACACCATATATTTT. This sequence encodes CASSLGQGNTIYF. The variable domain in full, with the rest retrieved from reference TRBV7-9 and TRBJ1-3, is DTGVSQNPRHKITKRGQNVTFRCDPISEHNRLYWYRQTLGQGPEFLTYFQNEAQLEKSRLLSDRFSAERPKGSFSTLEIQRTEQGDSAMYLCASSLGQGNTIYFGEGSWLTVV.

Here the CDR3 reads CASSRGGANEKLFF. In DNA form, the CDR3 reads TGTGCCAGCAGCCGGGGGGGAGCTAATGAAAAACTGTTTTTT. V gene TRBV7-2 combines with J gene TRBJ1-4, with D tentatively TRBD1 (5 bases). The ends were cut back, 5 bases at V and 3 bases at J, with 10 bases in the middle. Germline V gives CDR1 SGHTA, CDR2 FQGNSA. The length of the CDR3 is 14 residues.

This chain uses TRBV12-5 with TRBJ2-7, with TRBD1 matching over 8 bases. V lost 5 bases, J lost 5 bases, and 5 bases stayed unmatched. CDR1 and CDR2 from the germline V gene are LGHNT and FRNRAP. The length of the CDR3 is 13 residues. CDR3 in DNA: TGTGCTAGTGGTCTCGACAGGGGTCACGAGCAGTACTTC. Its translation: CASGLDRGHEQYF.

This clone was picked up one time. V is TRBV4-3 and J is TRBJ1-1, with 7 bases fitting TRBD1. V was clipped by 2 bases and J by 1 base; unmatched bases: 4. Germline CDR1 is LGHNA and CDR2 is YSLEER. The CDR3 has 15 amino acids. In DNA form, the CDR3 reads TGCGCCAGCAGCCAACGGACAGGAAAGAACACTGAAGCTTTCTTT. Translation gives CASSQRTGKNTEAFF.

V gene TRBV2 combines with J gene TRBJ2-7, with 11 positions matching TRBD1. V gave up 5 bases and J gave up 0 bases; unmatched junction bases: 3. Germline CDR1 SNHLY, CDR2 FYNNEI. The CDR3 has 15 residues. This CDR3 is CASSSGQGGSYEQYF. CDR3 nucleotides: TGTGCCAGCAGTTCGGGACAGGGGGGCTCCTACGAGCAGTACTTC.

The CDR3 DNA sequence: TGTGCCAGCAGTTACTCCCCTCAGGGCACTGGAAACACCATATATTTT. Its protein product is CASSYSPQGTGNTIYF. The genes are TRBV6-5 and TRBJ1-3; possibly TRBD1 for D (5 bases). Trimming removed 0 bases at V and 2 bases at J, with 11 bases between. Germline V lookup: CDR1 MNHEY, CDR2 SVGAGI. This CDR3 region has 16 residues.

This clone was detected a few times. This chain connects TRBV7-9 to TRBJ2-7; 7 bases fit TRBD1. Germline CDR1 reads SEHNR; CDR2 reads FQNEAQ (reference sequence). V lost 4 bases and J lost 0; bases outside the gene matches: 6. The CDR3 loop spans 15 amino acids. Here the CDR3 reads CASSSTGESSYEQYF. CDR3 in DNA: TGTGCCAGCAGCTCCACAGGGGAAAGCTCCTACGAGCAGTACTTC.

The genes are TRBV5-1 and TRBJ1-2, with 11 positions matching TRBD1. Per the germline V gene, CDR1 is SGHRS and CDR2 is YFSETQ. V trimming: 6 bases; J trimming: 4 bases; junction bases outside the gene matches: 11. The CDR3 is made up of 16 amino acids. CDR3 residues: CASTTDRGQAGYGYTF. The CDR3 DNA reads as TGCGCCAGCACTACGGACAGGGGGCAGGCGGGCTATGGCTACACCTTC.

CDR3 in amino acids: CAWSDPGAGGYGYTF. The DNA for the CDR3 is TGTGCCTGGAGTGACCCGGGGGCGGGGGGCTATGGCTACACCTTC. The chain employs TRBV30 and TRBJ1-2, with D maybe TRBD1 (6 bases). V was trimmed by 1 base and J by 4 bases, leaving 16 bases between them. CDR1 and CDR2 (germline): GTSNPN, SVGIG (reference sequence). The CDR3 is 15 residues long.

Concerning this clone itself: Other nucleotide sequences in the sample specify the same CDR3. The chain uses TRBV5-1 and TRBJ1-2; D remains unclear. V lost 3 bases and J lost 2, with 5 bases in between. Germline V gives CDR1 SGHRS, CDR2 YFSETQ. The CDR3 length is 12 residues. CDR3 DNA: TGCGCCAGCAGCTCTCAGAACTATGGCTACACCTTC. This sequence encodes CASSSQNYGYTF.

The gene calls are TRBV19 and TRBJ2-7; 7 nucleotides match TRBD1. Germline CDR1 is LNHDA and CDR2 is SQIVND (reference sequence). The CDR3 extends over 16 amino acids. Trimming cost V 5 bases and J 0 bases; bases outside gene matches: 10. CDR3: CASSPDRVADSYEQYF. DNA of the CDR3: TGTGCCAGTAGTCCCGACAGGGTCGCAGACTCCTACGAGCAGTACTTC. The whole variable domain, filled in from reference TRBV19 and TRBJ2-7, reads DGGITQSPKYLFRKEGQNVTLSCEQNLNHDAMYWYRQDPGQGLRLIYYSQIVNDFQKGDIAEGYSVSREKKESFPLTVTSAQKNPTAFYLCASSPDRVADSYEQYFGPGTRLTVT.

The gene calls are TRBV5-5 and TRBJ2-7, with 9 bases identical to TRBD1. Germline V gene sequence: CDR1 SGHKS, CDR2 YYEKEE (reference sequence). V lost 0 bases to trimming and J lost 13 bases; unmatched junction nucleotides: 17. The CDR3 loop spans 16 amino acids. The CDR3 nucleotides read TGTGCCAGCAGCTTGGTACTAACGGGACAGGGACCTCCATCCTACTTC. This encodes CASSLVLTGQGPPSYF.

The chain is built from TRBV14 and TRBJ2-3; 7 bases fit TRBD2. The trim removed 3 bases at V and 4 bases at J, leaving 10 bases unmatched. Germline assignment: CDR1 SGHDN and CDR2 FVKESK. This CDR3 comprises 16 residues. This CDR3 is CASSQVGLAVADTQYF. As DNA, the CDR3 is TGTGCCAGCAGCCAGGTTGGGCTAGCGGTGGCAGATACGCAGTATTTT.

The chain recombines TRBV28 with TRBJ1-4; 7 bases are shared with TRBD1. Germline assignment: CDR1 MDHEN and CDR2 SYDVKM. Trimming at V came to 6 bases and at J to 3 bases, leaving 4 bases not matched to a gene. The CDR3 is 14 amino acids. The CDR3 sequence: CASRPGTANEKLFF. In nucleotides, the CDR3 is TGTGCCAGCAGACCCGGGACAGCTAATGAAAAACTGTTTTTT.

The V call is TRBV3-1 (or the pseudogene TRBV3-2), the J call TRBJ1-5; D may be TRBD1 (6 bases). Germline CDR1 is LGHDT and CDR2 is YNNKEL (reference sequence). Trimming left V 3 bases short and J 3 bases short, with 12 bases between. The CDR3 has 15 residues. CDR3 sequence reads: CASSHGGAANQPQHF. The CDR3 DNA follows: TGTGCCAGCAGCCATGGGGGGGCGGCCAATCAGCCCCAGCATTTT.

This chain uses TRBV7-9 with TRBJ1-6; 8 bases are a match to TRBD1. The CDR3 totals 14 residues. Losses at the gene ends were 6 bases for V and 10 bases for J; bases not matched to a gene: 8. Germline-derived CDR1 and CDR2 are SEHNR and FQNEAQ (reference sequence). CDR3 nucleotide sequence: TGTGCCAGCAGTTCGACAGGGGATGGCTCACCCCTCCACTTT. This codes for CASSSTGDGSPLHF.

This clone was counted a single time. The chain employs TRBV9 and TRBJ1-2, with D maybe TRBD1 (5 bases). The V gene lost 0 bases and the J gene lost 6 bases, with 12 bases spanning the gap. Germline loops: CDR1 SGDLS, CDR2 YYNGEE. The CDR3 covers 14 residues. CDR3 DNA sequence: TGTGCCAGCAGCGTAGCACAGGCACGGAATGGCTACACCTTC. Protein sequence: CASSVAQARNGYTF. Together with reference TRBV9 and TRBJ1-2, the CDR3 gives the full variable domain: DSGVTQTPKHLITATGQRVTLRCSPRSGDLSVYWYQQSLDQGLQFLIQYYNGEERAKGNILERFSAQQFPDLHSELNLSSLELGDSALYFCASSVAQARNGYTFGSGTRLTVV.

This chain joins TRBV9 and TRBJ2-5; 9 bases match TRBD2. V dropped 4 bases and J dropped 5; count of bases not matched to a gene: 12. The CDR3 length is 16 residues. CDR1 and CDR2 from the germline V gene are SGDLS and YYNGEE. The chain's CDR3 is CASSSSLAGFTETQYF. CDR3 nucleotide sequence: TGTGCCAGCAGCTCCTCGCTAGCGGGGTTTACGGAGACCCAGTACTTC.